This T cell receptor (beta chain) was recorded in a study of blood T cell repertoires in COVID-19. Method: immunoSEQ multiplex PCR; TCRdb's copy keeps in-frame clones and lacks some. The sample lists around 100,000 clones, about 80% occurring once. The germline gives CDR1 SGDLS, CDR2 YYNGEE. The CDR3 spans 14 residues. Deletions cut 3 bases from V and 0 bases from J, with 10 bases between. J is TRBJ2-7 and V is TRBV9; D is possibly TRBD2 (6 bases). The sequence derives from a woman aged 40 to 50 with acute or convalescent COVID-19. Sequencing was done on a sample of peripheral blood. The DNA for the CDR3 is TGTGCCAGCAGCGCGGGACTGGGCTCCTACGAGCAGTACTTC. This sequence encodes CASSAGLGSYEQYF. The whole variable domain, remainder taken from reference TRBV9 and TRBJ2-7, is DSGVTQTPKHLITATGQRVTLRCSPRSGDLSVYWYQQSLDQGLQFLIQYYNGEERAKGNILERFSAQQFPDLHSELNLSSLELGDSALYFCASSAGLGSYEQYFGPGTRLTVT.